These T cell receptor beta chains were read from a single sample in a study of CD8 T cells in Susac syndrome. TCRdb redid the calling of the immunoSEQ multiplex PCR reads with MiXCR, one entry per CDR3 protein. The sample has approximately 87,000 distinct CDR3 sequences; 96% are singletons. The sample taken for sequencing was CD8+ T cells from PBMCs. The receptors were gathered from a human donor with Susac syndrome. Both conserved end residues are part of each CDR3. A D gene is named only where the DNA matches it firmly. Not all rows give a size; the values are once, few, many and, for expanded clones, a class.

V gene	clone size	D gene	J gene	CDR3 DNA	CDR3 protein
TRBV11-2	NA	NA	TRBJ2-1	TGTGCCAGCAGCTTATTGAGGCGGTGGAATGAGCAGTTCTTC	CASSLLRRWNEQFF
TRBV6-5	NA	NA	TRBJ2-5	TGTGCCAGCAGTGAGGACACTGGCCTAGGGACCCAGTACTTC	CASSEDTGLGTQYF
TRBV28	once	NA	TRBJ1-6	TGTGCCAGCAGTACGGACAGATATAATTCACCCCTCCACTTT	CASSTDRYNSPLHF
TRBV29-1	NA	NA	TRBJ2-3	TGCAGCGTTGGAATCCCGGGACCCACAGATACGCAGTATTTT	CSVGIPGPTDTQYF
TRBV5-1	NA	TRBD2	TRBJ2-7	TGCGCCAGCAGCGCACCGGGACTAGCGGGAACCCACGAGCAGTACTTC	CASSAPGLAGTHEQYF
TRBV30	once	NA	TRBJ2-1	TGTGCCAGGACTGGGGGCAATGAGCAGTTCTTC	CARTGGNEQFF
TRBV10-3	NA	NA	TRBJ2-3	TGTGCCATCACCGCCGGGACCGCTAGCACAGATACGCAGTATTTT	CAITAGTASTDTQYF
TRBV5-6	NA	NA	TRBJ2-7	TGTGCCAGCAGCTTGTCATCGGGGTACGAGCAGTACTTC	CASSLSSGYEQYF
TRBV20-1	NA	NA	TRBJ1-4	TGCAGTGCTTGGGGGGACATGAATGAAAAACTGTTTTTT	CSAWGDMNEKLFF
TRBV15	NA	TRBD1	TRBJ2-1	TGTGCCACCAGCAGGGGACAGGGGTACAATGAGCAGTTCTTC	CATSRGQGYNEQFF
TRBV7-9	NA	NA	TRBJ2-7	TGTGCCAGCGATCGGTTATCCTACGAGCAGTACTTC	CASDRLSYEQYF
TRBV20-1	NA	NA	TRBJ1-1	TGCAGTGCTAGAAGAGAGGCTGAAGCTTTCTTT	CSARREAEAFF
TRBV7-3	few	TRBD1	TRBJ2-2	TGTGCCAGCAGAGCCCGACAGGGGCCCACCGGGGAGCTGTTTTTT	CASRARQGPTGELFF
TRBV4-2	NA	NA	TRBJ2-6	TGTGCCAGCAGCCAAGAAGTCCGGAGCTCTGGGGCCAACGTCCTGACTTTC	CASSQEVRSSGANVLTF
TRBV15	NA	NA	TRBJ1-6	TGTGCCACCAGCAGAGATTTGGAGACTCCTTCACCCCTCCACTTT	CATSRDLETPSPLHF
TRBV18	NA	NA	TRBJ1-2	TGTACCAGCTCAACCCCGGACAGCCCCACCTTC	CTSSTPDSPTF
TRBV13	once	TRBD2	TRBJ2-3	TGTGCCAGCAGCAAGGGGAGACTAGCGGCCCACACAGATACGCAGTATTTT	CASSKGRLAAHTDTQYF
TRBV27	NA	NA	TRBJ2-7	TGTGCCAGCAGTTTTGGGAACGAGCAGTACTTC	CASSFGNEQYF
TRBV6-5	NA	TRBD2	TRBJ2-7	TGTGCCAGCAGCCAGGACAGCGGGAGCCACGAGCAGTACTTC	CASSQDSGSHEQYF
TRBV4-3	NA	TRBD1	TRBJ2-2	TGCGCCAGCAGCCAATTTGGGACAGGGCGAAACACCGGGGAGCTGTTTTTT	CASSQFGTGRNTGELFF
TRBV27	NA	NA	TRBJ1-2	TGTGCCACAAGGACAGTCTATGGCTACACCTTC	CATRTVYGYTF
TRBV29-1	once	NA	TRBJ1-2	TGCAGCGTTGAGGACTTGGGGCAGGGCTACACCTTC	CSVEDLGQGYTF
TRBV13	NA	NA	TRBJ2-1	TGTGCCAGCAGCCCCCCCTCCCCTTACAATGAGCAGTTCTTC	CASSPPSPYNEQFF
TRBV5-1	NA	NA	TRBJ1-2	TGCGCCAGCAGCTTGGCCGTTTGGGGGGCCGGTTTGGATGGCTACACCTTC	CASSLAVWGAGLDGYTF
TRBV20-1	NA	NA	TRBJ1-5	TGCAGTGCTAGAGATGGTCCTTGGTATGGTCAGCCCCAGCATTTT	CSARDGPWYGQPQHF
TRBV29-1	NA	NA	TRBJ2-3	TGCAGCGTTCTGTGGGTTACGGACACAGATACGCAGTATTTT	CSVLWVTDTDTQYF
TRBV6-5	NA	TRBD2	TRBJ2-3	TGTGCCAGCAGGTCCGGGACTAGCGGGAGAGATACGCAGTATTTT	CASRSGTSGRDTQYF
TRBV9	NA	NA	TRBJ1-3	TGTGCCAGCAGCGTAGTAGGGAGCTCTGGAAACACCATATATTTT	CASSVVGSSGNTIYF
TRBV6-4	NA	TRBD1	TRBJ1-1	TGTGCCAGCAGGGAACAGGGGGCTGGTGGTGAAGCTTTCTTT	CASREQGAGGEAFF
TRBV6-6	NA	NA	TRBJ2-3	TGTGCCAGCAGTTCCCCGGACCCAAGCAGCACAGATACGCAGTATTTT	CASSSPDPSSTDTQYF
TRBV6-2/TRBV6-3	NA	NA	TRBJ2-1	TGTGCCAGCAGTTGGCTGGCCTATGAGCAGTTCTTC	CASSWLAYEQFF
TRBV12-3/TRBV12-4	NA	TRBD1	TRBJ2-4	TGTGCCAGCAGCCCCGGGACAGGGGGGGGCATTCAGTACTTC	CASSPGTGGGIQYF
TRBV7-6	NA	TRBD2	TRBJ2-3	TGTGCCAGCAGCTTACGTGCTAGCGGGAGTGGGGCAGATACGCAGTATTTT	CASSLRASGSGADTQYF
TRBV20-1	NA	TRBD2	TRBJ2-7	TGCAGTCCCCTAGTACCGGGACTAGCCCAAAGCTCCTACGAGCAGTACTTC	CSPLVPGLAQSSYEQYF
TRBV11-2	NA	NA	TRBJ2-5	TGTGCCAGCAGTCCTGGGGCGGGGGAGACCCAGTACTTC	CASSPGAGETQYF
TRBV20-1	NA	NA	TRBJ2-5	TGCAGTGCCTCAATCGGGGGTTTGCGGGAGACCCAGTACTTC	CSASIGGLRETQYF
TRBV4-3	NA	NA	TRBJ2-1	TGCGCCAGCAGCCAATTCGACAGCTACAATGAGCAGTTCTTC	CASSQFDSYNEQFF
TRBV12-3/TRBV12-4	NA	NA	TRBJ2-3	TGTGCCAGCAGCTCGGGAGGGGGCGATACGCAGTATTTT	CASSSGGGDTQYF
TRBV20-1	NA	NA	TRBJ2-1	TGCAGTGTCCTTAGGGGGAGGTTTAATAACAATGAGCAGTTCTTC	CSVLRGRFNNNEQFF
TRBV4-1	NA	TRBD2	TRBJ2-7	TGCGCCAGCAGCCAAGAGCCGACTAGCCGATCCTACGAGCAGTACTTC	CASSQEPTSRSYEQYF
TRBV4-3	once	TRBD2	TRBJ2-5	TGCGCCAGCAGCCAGGGGCACCCCGGGGGGGAGACCCAGTACTTC	CASSQGHPGGETQYF
TRBV9	NA	NA	TRBJ1-2	TGTGCCAGCGGGAGCTATGGCTACACCTTC	CASGSYGYTF
TRBV18	NA	TRBD2	TRBJ2-1	TGTGCCAGCTCACCAGAGACTAGCGGGAGTTACAATGAGCAGTTCTTC	CASSPETSGSYNEQFF
TRBV28	NA	NA	TRBJ1-5	TGTGCCAGCAGTGAGGGTGGGGTTCAGCCCCAGCATTTT	CASSEGGVQPQHF
TRBV7-9	NA	TRBD1	TRBJ2-5	TGTGCCAGCAGCGGCCGGGACAGCAAAGAGACCCAGTACTTC	CASSGRDSKETQYF
TRBV29-1	NA	TRBD2	TRBJ2-5	TGCAGCGTTGAATTACCAGCGGGACCCAAGAGTATAAGGACCCAGTACTTC	CSVELPAGPKSIRTQYF
TRBV4-3	NA	NA	TRBJ2-2	TGCGCCAGCAGCCCGGAACTGTCTGGGGACACCGGGGAGCTGTTTTTT	CASSPELSGDTGELFF
TRBV3-1	NA	NA	TRBJ1-4	TGTGCCAGCAGCCCACCTGCCGCAACTAATGAAAAACTGTTTTTT	CASSPPAATNEKLFF
TRBV12-3/TRBV12-4	NA	NA	TRBJ2-7	TGTGCCAGCAGTTTAGCGCGGGGGCGGTACGAGCAGTACTTC	CASSLARGRYEQYF
TRBV6-2/TRBV6-3	NA	NA	TRBJ2-3	TGTGCCAGCAGTTCTTTAGCGGATACTAGCACAGATACGCAGTATTTT	CASSSLADTSTDTQYF
TRBV25-1	NA	NA	TRBJ2-3	TGTGCCAGCAGTGAATATATTAAAGGGGCTGGCACAGATACGCAGTATTTT	CASSEYIKGAGTDTQYF
TRBV20-1	NA	NA	TRBJ2-7	TGCAGTGCAGAAAGGGTCATCCACGAGCAGTACTTC	CSAERVIHEQYF
TRBV5-6	NA	TRBD1	TRBJ1-1	TGTGCCAGCAGCGACCCAGGGGGGGACACTGAAGCTTTCTTT	CASSDPGGDTEAFF
TRBV9	NA	NA	TRBJ2-7	TGTGCCAGCAGCCCAGGCACCCCCCACGAGCAGTACTTC	CASSPGTPHEQYF